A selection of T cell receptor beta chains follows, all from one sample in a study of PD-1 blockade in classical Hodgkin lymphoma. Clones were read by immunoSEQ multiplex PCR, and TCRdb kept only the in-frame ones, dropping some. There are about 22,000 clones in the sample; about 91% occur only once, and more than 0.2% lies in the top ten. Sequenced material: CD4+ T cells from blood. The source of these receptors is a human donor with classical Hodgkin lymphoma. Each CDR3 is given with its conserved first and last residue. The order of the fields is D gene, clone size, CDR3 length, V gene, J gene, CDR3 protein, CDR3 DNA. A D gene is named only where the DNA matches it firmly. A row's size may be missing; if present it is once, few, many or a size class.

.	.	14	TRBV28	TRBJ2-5	CASSLSGAQETQYF	TGTGCCAGCAGTTTATCGGGGGCCCAAGAGACCCAGTACTTC
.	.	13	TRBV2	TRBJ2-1	CASSPLTRNEQFF	TGTGCCAGCAGTCCCCTGACGAGGAATGAGCAGTTCTTC
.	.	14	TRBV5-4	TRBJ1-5	CASSLAGGNQPQHF	TGTGCCAGCAGCTTGGCCGGAGGTAATCAGCCCCAGCATTTT
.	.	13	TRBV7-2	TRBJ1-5	CASSPQLNQPQHF	TGTGCCAGCAGCCCCCAGCTCAATCAGCCCCAGCATTTT
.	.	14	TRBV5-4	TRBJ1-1	CASSLPGLNTEAFF	TGTGCCAGCAGCTTGCCAGGGTTGAACACTGAAGCTTTCTTT
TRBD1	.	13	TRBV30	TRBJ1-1	CAWTGTGNTEAFF	TGTGCCTGGACCGGGACAGGGAACACTGAAGCTTTCTTT
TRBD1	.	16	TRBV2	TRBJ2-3	CASRRWGDRETDTQYF	TGTGCCAGCAGAAGATGGGGGGACAGGGAGACAGATACGCAGTATTTT
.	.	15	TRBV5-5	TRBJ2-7	CASSLAPQRVYEQYF	TGTGCCAGCAGCTTGGCCCCCCAGCGGGTCTACGAGCAGTACTTC
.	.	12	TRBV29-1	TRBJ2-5	CSVSSGQETQYF	TGCAGCGTATCAAGCGGCCAAGAGACCCAGTACTTC
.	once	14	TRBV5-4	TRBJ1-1	CASSLTALNTEAFF	TGTGCCAGCAGCCTGACCGCATTGAACACTGAAGCTTTCTTT
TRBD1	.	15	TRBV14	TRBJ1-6	CASSPLGQLSSPLHF	TGTGCCAGCAGCCCCTTGGGACAGTTAAGTTCACCCCTCCACTTT
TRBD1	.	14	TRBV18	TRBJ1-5	CASSPAGGNQPQHF	TGTGCCAGCTCACCGGCAGGGGGAAATCAGCCCCAGCATTTT
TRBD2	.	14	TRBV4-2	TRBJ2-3	CASSPGTNTDTQYF	TGTGCCAGCAGCCCCGGGACTAACACAGATACGCAGTATTTT
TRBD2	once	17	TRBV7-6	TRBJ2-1	CASSPGWTSGSYNEQFF	TGTGCCAGCAGCCCTGGGTGGACTAGCGGGAGCTACAATGAGCAGTTCTTC
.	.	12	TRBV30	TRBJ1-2	CAWRGGGLRYTF	TGTGCCTGGAGGGGTGGAGGCCTCCGCTACACCTTC
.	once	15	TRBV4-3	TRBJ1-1	CASSQDPLSNTEAFF	TGCGCCAGCAGCCAAGACCCTCTGTCGAACACTGAAGCTTTCTTT
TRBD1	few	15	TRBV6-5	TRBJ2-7	CASRRGQGSWYEQYF	TGTGCCAGCAGGCGGGGACAGGGGAGTTGGTACGAGCAGTACTTC
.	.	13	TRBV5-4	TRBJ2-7	CASSFTSSYEQYF	TGTGCCAGCAGCTTTACCAGTTCCTACGAGCAGTACTTC
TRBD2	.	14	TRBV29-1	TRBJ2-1	CSVGSGGPYNEQFF	TGCAGCGTCGGGAGCGGGGGGCCATACAATGAGCAGTTCTTC
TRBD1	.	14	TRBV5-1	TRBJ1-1	CASIEGAGYTEAFF	TGCGCCAGCATAGAGGGGGCCGGGTACACTGAAGCTTTCTTT
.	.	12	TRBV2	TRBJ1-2	CASSSKNYGYTF	TGTGCCAGCAGTTCTAAGAACTATGGCTACACCTTC
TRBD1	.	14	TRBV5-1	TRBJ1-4	CASSSGGVYEKLFF	TGCGCCAGCAGCTCAGGGGGAGTGTATGAAAAACTGTTTTTT
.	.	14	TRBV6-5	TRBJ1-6	CASSYPNAYSPLHF	TGTGCCAGCAGTTACCCGAACGCCTATTCACCCCTCCACTTT
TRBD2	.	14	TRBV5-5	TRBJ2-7	CASSLWLAGEEQYF	TGTGCCAGCAGCTTGTGGCTAGCGGGAGAGGAGCAGTACTTC
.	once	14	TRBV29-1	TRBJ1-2	CSVGPRQANYGYTF	TGCAGCGTCGGTCCTCGACAGGCTAACTATGGCTACACCTTC
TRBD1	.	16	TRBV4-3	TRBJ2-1	CASSQARTGGNNEQFF	TGCGCCAGCAGCCAAGCACGGACAGGGGGGAACAATGAGCAGTTCTTC
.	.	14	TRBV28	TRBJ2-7	CASSPSGFSYEQYF	TGTGCCAGCAGTCCCTCAGGTTTCTCCTACGAGCAGTACTTC
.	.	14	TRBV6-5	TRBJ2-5	CAGSYSGTQETQYF	TGTGCCGGCAGTTACTCGGGGACCCAAGAGACCCAGTACTTC
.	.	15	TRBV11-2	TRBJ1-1	CASSLERGRNTEAFF	TGTGCCAGCAGCTTAGAGAGGGGAAGGAACACTGAAGCTTTCTTT
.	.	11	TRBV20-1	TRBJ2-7	CSARVIYEQYF	TGCAGTGCTAGAGTTATCTACGAGCAGTACTTC
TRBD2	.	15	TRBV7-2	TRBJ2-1	CASSSTSGPYNEQFF	TGTGCCAGCAGCTCGACTAGCGGTCCCTACAATGAGCAGTTCTTC
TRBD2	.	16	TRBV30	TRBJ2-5	CAWSGQTSGGIQTQYF	TGTGCCTGGAGTGGTCAGACTAGCGGGGGGATACAGACCCAGTACTTC
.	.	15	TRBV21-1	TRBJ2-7	CASSTDLAASYEQYF	TGTGCCAGCAGCACTGACCTAGCGGCATCCTACGAGCAGTACTTC
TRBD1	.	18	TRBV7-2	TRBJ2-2	CASSLSVRTGFGTGELFF	TGTGCCAGCAGCTTATCGGTACGGACAGGGTTCGGCACCGGGGAGCTGTTTTTT
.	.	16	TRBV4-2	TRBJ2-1	CASSQVGTPHPREQFF	TGTGCCAGCAGCCAAGTCGGGACACCACACCCACGAGAGCAGTTCTTC
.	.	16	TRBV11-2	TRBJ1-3	CASSFQGGLSGNTIYF	TGTGCCAGCAGCTTCCAGGGCGGACTCTCTGGAAACACCATATATTTT
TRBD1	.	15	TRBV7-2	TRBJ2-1	CASTKGQGNYNEQFF	TGTGCCAGCACCAAGGGACAGGGGAACTACAATGAGCAGTTCTTC
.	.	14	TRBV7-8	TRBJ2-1	CASSLGGSYNEQFF	TGTGCCAGCAGCTTAGGTGGCTCCTACAATGAGCAGTTCTTC
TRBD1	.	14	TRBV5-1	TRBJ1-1	CASSVDRGHTEAFF	TGCGCCAGCAGCGTAGACAGGGGGCACACTGAAGCTTTCTTT
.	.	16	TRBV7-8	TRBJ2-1	CASSFSDRLIYNEQFF	TGTGCCAGCAGCTTTTCCGACAGGTTAATCTACAATGAGCAGTTCTTC